Listed here is a single T cell receptor (beta chain). Its antigen is not known. The data derive from a study of a mutant IDH1 vaccine in newly diagnosed glioma. Overall study context: Among treated patients, 62.5% were male and roughly 38% female, and mean age was about 39 years.

Study-wide findings and caveats: Pseudoprogression appeared unlinked to shifts in leading peripheral T cell clonotypes.

Time point in this sample: week 11, during vaccination. The vaccine gave 300 ug of a 20-mer mutant IDH1 peptide subcutaneously per dose. Germline assignment: CDR1 MNHEY and CDR2 SMNVEV (reference sequence). This CDR3 is 13 amino acids long. With V trimmed by 6 bases and J by 6 bases, 7 bases remained unmatched. Clones were sequenced by immunoSEQ multiplex PCR, and TCRdb holds only the in-frame ones, with some missing. The data show some 30,000 clones, roughly 90% seen once. The sequenced sample was PBMCs, obtained from a glioma patient whose treatment included an IDH1 peptide vaccine. The chain joins TRBV27 to TRBJ1-2; 7 nucleotides agree with TRBD1. This receptor was obtained from a man aged 18 to 30 with glioma. The CDR3 sequence: CASRSTGINGYTF. For the CDR3, the DNA is TGTGCCAGCAGATCGACAGGGATCAATGGCTACACCTTC.